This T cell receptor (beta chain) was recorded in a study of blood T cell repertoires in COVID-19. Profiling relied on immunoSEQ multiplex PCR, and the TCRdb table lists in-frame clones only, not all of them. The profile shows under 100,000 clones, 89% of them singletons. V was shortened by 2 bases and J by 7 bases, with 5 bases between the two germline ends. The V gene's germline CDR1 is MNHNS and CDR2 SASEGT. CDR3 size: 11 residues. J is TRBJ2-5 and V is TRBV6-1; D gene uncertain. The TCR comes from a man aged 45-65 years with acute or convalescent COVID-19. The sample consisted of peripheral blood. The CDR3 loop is CASSESWTQYF. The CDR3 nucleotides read TGTGCCAGCAGTGAAAGCTGGACCCAGTACTTC.